The clone carrying this TCR beta chain was found many times. The data originate from a study of T-cell reconstitution after alpha-beta-depleted transplantation in children. The library targeted TCRbeta and was prepared with unique molecular identifiers. One entry per CDR3 protein results from TCRdb running MiXCR on the PCR reads. The repertoire holds some 300,000 distinct CDR3 sequences, with over 9.5% as singletons. Germline assignment: CDR1 SGHTA and CDR2 FQGNSA. With V trimmed by 1 base and J by 3 bases, 6 bases remained unmatched. There are 17 residues in the CDR3. The receptor was isolated from a boy under three years old with acute myeloid leukemia, due to receive a stem cell transplant. The chain combines TRBV7-2 with TRBJ2-1, with 10 bases aligning to TRBD1. The sequences come from PBMCs, collected before TCRalphabeta/CD19-depleted stem cell transplant. The CDR3 reads CASSLVAGTGVYNEQFF. CDR3 in DNA: TGTGCCAGCAGCTTAGTAGCCGGGACAGGGGTCTACAATGAGCAGTTCTTC.